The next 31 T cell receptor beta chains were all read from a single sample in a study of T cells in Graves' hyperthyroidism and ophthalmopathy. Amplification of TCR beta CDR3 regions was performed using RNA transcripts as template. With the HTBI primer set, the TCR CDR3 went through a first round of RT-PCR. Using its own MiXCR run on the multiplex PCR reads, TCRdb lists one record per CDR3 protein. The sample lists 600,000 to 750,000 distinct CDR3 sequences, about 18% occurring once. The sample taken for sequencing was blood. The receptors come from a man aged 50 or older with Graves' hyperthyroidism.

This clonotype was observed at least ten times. The CDR3 region is CASSPPAVVQETQYF. In DNA, the CDR3 is TGTGCCAGCTCACCACCGGCGGTGGTTCAAGAGACCCAGTACTTC. This chain connects TRBV18 to TRBJ2-5; no reliable D call. Trimming removed 0 bases from V and 2 bases from J, with 10 bases in between. Per germline, CDR1 KGHSH and CDR2 LQKENI. The CDR3 runs 15 residues.

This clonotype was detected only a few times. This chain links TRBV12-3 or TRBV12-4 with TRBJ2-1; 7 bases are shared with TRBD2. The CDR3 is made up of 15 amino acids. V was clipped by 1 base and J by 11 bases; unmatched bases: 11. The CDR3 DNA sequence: TGTGCCAGCAGTTTAGGTGGGGGGGTGGTAATTAAGCAGTTCTTC. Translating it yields CASSLGGGVVIKQFF.

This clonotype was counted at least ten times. The CDR3 nucleotides read TGCAGTGCTCCTACCGGGACCTCCTTTCGAGAGACCCAGTACTTC. Protein product: CSAPTGTSFRETQYF. The chain carries TRBV20-1 and TRBJ2-5; the D call may be TRBD1 or TRBD2 (5 bases each). V lost 5 bases and J 4 bases, leaving 20 bases between the germline ends. The CDR3 loop spans 15 amino acids. Germline V gives CDR1 DFQATT, CDR2 SNEGSKA (reference sequence).

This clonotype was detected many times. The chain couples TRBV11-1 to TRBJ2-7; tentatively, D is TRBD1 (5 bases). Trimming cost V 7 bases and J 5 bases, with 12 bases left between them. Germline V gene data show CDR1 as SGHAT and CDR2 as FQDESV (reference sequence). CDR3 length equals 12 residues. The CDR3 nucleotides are TGTGCCAGCACCCCCAGGGAAAACGAGCAGTACTTC. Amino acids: CASTPRENEQYF. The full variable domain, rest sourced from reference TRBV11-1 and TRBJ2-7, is EAEVAQSPRYKITEKSQAVAFWCDPISGHATLYWYRQILGQGPELLVQFQDESVVDDSQLPKDRFSAERLKGVDSTLKIQPAELGDSAMYLCASTPRENEQYFGPGTRLTVT.

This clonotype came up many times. CDR3 loop: CSARDPSLQGIGGTEAFF. The CDR3 DNA sequence: TGCAGTGCTAGAGATCCCTCCTTGCAGGGGATAGGGGGCACTGAAGCTTTCTTT. V is TRBV20-1 and J is TRBJ1-1; the D gene is possibly TRBD1 (6 bases). Germline assignment: CDR1 DFQATT and CDR2 SNEGSKA (reference sequence). Between the trimmed V and J ends, which lost 0 bases and 4 bases, there was a span of 24 bases. This CDR3 contains 18 residues.

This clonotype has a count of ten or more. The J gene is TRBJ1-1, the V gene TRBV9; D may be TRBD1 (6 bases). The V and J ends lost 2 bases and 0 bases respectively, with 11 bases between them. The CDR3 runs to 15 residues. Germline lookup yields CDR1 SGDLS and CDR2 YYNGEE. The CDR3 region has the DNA TGTGCCAGCAGCGTCGGACAGACCATGAACACTGAAGCTTTCTTT. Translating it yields CASSVGQTMNTEAFF. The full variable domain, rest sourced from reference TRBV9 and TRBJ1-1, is DSGVTQTPKHLITATGQRVTLRCSPRSGDLSVYWYQQSLDQGLQFLIQYYNGEERAKGNILERFSAQQFPDLHSELNLSSLELGDSALYFCASSVGQTMNTEAFFGQGTRLTVV.

This CDR3 is CASSLEPVLETEAFF. The CDR3 coding sequence is TGTGCCAGCAGCCTAGAGCCGGTATTGGAAACTGAAGCTTTCTTT. The genes are TRBV5-5 and TRBJ1-1; D remains ambiguous. CDR3 length: 15 amino acids. Germline V gives CDR1 SGHKS, CDR2 YYEKEE (reference sequence). V was clipped by 4 bases and J by 5 bases, with 18 bases between them. The full variable domain, in which reference TRBV5-5 and TRBJ1-1 provide the parts outside the CDR3, is DAGVTQSPTHLIKTRGQQVTLRCSPISGHKSVSWYQQVLGQGPQFIFQYYEKEERGRGNFPDRFSARQFPNYSSELNVNALLLGDSALYLCASSLEPVLETEAFFGQGTRLTVV.

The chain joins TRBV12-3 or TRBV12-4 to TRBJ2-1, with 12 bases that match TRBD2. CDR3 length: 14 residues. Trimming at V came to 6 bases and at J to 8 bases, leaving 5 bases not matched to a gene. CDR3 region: CASRLAGGSYEQFF. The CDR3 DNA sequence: TGTGCCAGCAGGCTAGCGGGAGGGTCCTATGAGCAGTTCTTC.

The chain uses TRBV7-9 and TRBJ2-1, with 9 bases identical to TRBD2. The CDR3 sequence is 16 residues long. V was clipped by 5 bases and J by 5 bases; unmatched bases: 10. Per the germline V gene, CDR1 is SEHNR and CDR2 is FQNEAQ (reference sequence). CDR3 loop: CASSRYGLASHNEQFF. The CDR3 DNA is TGTGCCAGCAGCCGGTACGGACTAGCGAGCCACAATGAGCAGTTCTTC.

The CDR3 DNA sequence: TGCAGTGCTAGAGAGCGGGCCTCCTACGAGCAGTACTTC. Protein sequence: CSARERASYEQYF. This chain connects TRBV20-1 to TRBJ2-7, with a possible D match to TRBD2 (5 bases). Trimming left V 0 bases short and J 0 bases short, with 6 bases between. CDR3 length: 13 amino acids. Germline CDR1 is DFQATT and CDR2 is SNEGSKA (reference sequence).

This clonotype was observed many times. CDR3 protein: CASSSLAGGWETQYF. CDR3 in DNA: TGTGCCAGCAGTTCCCTAGCGGGAGGGTGGGAGACCCAGTACTTC. The J gene is TRBJ2-5, the V gene TRBV28, with 12 bases fitting TRBD2. CDR1 is MDHEN, CDR2 SYDVKM, per germline. This CDR3 region has 15 residues. J gave up 5 bases and V 4 bases, and 5 bases lay outside the gene matches. Looking up the rest from reference TRBV28 and TRBJ2-5 gives the full variable domain: DVKVTQSSRYLVKRTGEKVFLECVQDMDHENMFWYRQDPGLGLRLIYFSYDVKMKEKGDIPEGYSVSREKKERFSLILESASTNQTSMYLCASSSLAGGWETQYFGPGTRLLVL.

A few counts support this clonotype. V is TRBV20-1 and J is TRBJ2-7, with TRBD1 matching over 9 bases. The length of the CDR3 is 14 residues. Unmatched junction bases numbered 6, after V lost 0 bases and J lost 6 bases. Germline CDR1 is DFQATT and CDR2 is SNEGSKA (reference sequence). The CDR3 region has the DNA TGCAGTGCTAGAGAGGACAGGGGTCTTGCCGAGCAGTACTTC. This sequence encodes CSAREDRGLAEQYF.

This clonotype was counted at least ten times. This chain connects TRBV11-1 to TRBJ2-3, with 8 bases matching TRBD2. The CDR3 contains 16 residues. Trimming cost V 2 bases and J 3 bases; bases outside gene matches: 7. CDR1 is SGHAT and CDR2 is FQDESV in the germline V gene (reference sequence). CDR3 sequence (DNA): TGTGCCAGCAGCTTATCGTATAGCGGGAAGACAGATACGCAGTATTTT. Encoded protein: CASSLSYSGKTDTQYF.

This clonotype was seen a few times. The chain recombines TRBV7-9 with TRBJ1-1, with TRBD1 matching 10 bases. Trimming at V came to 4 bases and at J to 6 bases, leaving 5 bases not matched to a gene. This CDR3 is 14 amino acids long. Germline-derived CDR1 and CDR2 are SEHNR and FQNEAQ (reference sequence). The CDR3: CASSWTGGSPEAFF. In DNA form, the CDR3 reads TGTGCCAGCAGCTGGACAGGGGGAAGCCCTGAAGCTTTCTTT.

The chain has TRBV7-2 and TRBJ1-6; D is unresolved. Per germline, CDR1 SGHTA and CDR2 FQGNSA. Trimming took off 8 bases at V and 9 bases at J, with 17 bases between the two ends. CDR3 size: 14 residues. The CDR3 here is CASRISGSGSPLHF. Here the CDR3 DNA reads TGTGCCAGCCGGATATCGGGTAGCGGTTCACCCCTCCACTTT.

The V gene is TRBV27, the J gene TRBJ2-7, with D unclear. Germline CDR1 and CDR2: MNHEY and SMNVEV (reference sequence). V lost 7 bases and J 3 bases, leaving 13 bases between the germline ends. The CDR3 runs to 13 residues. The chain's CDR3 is CASNDRTGYEQYF. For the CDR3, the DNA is TGTGCCAGCAACGACCGGACGGGCTACGAGCAGTACTTC.

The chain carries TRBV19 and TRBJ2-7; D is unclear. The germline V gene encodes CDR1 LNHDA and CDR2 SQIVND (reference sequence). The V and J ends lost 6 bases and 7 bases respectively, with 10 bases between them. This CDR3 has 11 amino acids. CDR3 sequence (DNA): TGTGCCAGTAGCACAACTGGGGAGCAGTACTTC. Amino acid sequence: CASSTTGEQYF.

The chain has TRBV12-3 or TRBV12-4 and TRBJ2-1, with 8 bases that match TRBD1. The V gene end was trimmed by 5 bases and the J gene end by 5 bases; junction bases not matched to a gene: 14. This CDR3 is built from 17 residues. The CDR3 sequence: CASSPTNDRGVHNEQFF. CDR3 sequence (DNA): TGTGCCAGCAGTCCAACTAACGACAGGGGCGTTCACAATGAGCAGTTCTTC.

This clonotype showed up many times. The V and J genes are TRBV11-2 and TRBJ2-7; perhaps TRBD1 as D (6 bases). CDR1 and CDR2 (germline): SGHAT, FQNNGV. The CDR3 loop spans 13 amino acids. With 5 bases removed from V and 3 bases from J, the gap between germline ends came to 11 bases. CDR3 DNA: TGTGCCAGCAGCCGGACAGAAAACTACGAGCAGTACTTC. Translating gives CASSRTENYEQYF.

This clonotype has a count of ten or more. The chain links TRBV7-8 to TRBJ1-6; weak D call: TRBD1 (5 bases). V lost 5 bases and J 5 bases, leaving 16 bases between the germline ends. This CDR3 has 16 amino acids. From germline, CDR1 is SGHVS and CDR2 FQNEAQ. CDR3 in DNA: TGTGCCAGCAGCCCCGAGAGGGGAAATAATAATTCACCCCTCCACTTT. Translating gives CASSPERGNNNSPLHF. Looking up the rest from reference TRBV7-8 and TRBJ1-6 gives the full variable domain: GAGVSQSPRYKVAKRGQDVALRCDPISGHVSLFWYQQALGQGPEFLTYFQNEAQLDKSGLPSDRFFAERPEGSVSTLKIQRTQQEDSAVYLCASSPERGNNNSPLHFGNGTRLTVT.

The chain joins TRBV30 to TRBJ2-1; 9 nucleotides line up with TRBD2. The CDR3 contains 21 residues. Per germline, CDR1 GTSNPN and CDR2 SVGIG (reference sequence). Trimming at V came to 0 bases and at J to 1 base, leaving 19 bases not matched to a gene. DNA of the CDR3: TGTGCCTGGAGTGTCGATCTAGCGGGACCCGTTTTCCTCAAATCCTACAATGAGCAGTTCTTC. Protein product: CAWSVDLAGPVFLKSYNEQFF. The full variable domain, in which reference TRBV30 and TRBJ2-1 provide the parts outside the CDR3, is SQTIHQWPATLVQPVGSPLSLECTVEGTSNPNLYWYRQAAGRGLQLLFYSVGIGQISSEVPQNLSASRPQDRQFILSSKKLLLSDSGFYLCAWSVDLAGPVFLKSYNEQFFGPGTRLTVL.

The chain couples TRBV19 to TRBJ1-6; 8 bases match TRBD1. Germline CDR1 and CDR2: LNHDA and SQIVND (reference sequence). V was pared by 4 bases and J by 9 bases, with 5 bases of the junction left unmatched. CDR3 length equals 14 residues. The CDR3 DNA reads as TGTGCCAGTAGTACGACAGGGGCTAGTTCACCCCTCCACTTT. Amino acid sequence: CASSTTGASSPLHF.

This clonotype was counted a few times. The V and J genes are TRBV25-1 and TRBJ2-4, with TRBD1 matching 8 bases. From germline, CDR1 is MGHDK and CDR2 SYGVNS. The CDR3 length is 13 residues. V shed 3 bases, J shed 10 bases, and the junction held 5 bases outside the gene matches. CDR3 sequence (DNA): TGTGCCAGCAGTGAGGGGAACAGGGGGATTCAGTACTTC. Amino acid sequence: CASSEGNRGIQYF.

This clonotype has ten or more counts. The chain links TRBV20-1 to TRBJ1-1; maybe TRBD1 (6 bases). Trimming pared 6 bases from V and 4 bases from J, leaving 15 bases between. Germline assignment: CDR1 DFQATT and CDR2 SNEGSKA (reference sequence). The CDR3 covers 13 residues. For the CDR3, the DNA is TGCAGTGCCCCCCACAGGGTATCCACTGAAGCTTTCTTT. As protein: CSAPHRVSTEAFF.

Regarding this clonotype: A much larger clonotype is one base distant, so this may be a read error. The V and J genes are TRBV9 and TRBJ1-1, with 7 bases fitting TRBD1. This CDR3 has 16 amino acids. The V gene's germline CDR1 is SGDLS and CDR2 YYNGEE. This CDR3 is CASSVVQGRGNTEALF. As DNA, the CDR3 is TGTGCCAGCAGCGTAGTACAGGGGAGAGGGAACACTGAAGCTTTATTT.

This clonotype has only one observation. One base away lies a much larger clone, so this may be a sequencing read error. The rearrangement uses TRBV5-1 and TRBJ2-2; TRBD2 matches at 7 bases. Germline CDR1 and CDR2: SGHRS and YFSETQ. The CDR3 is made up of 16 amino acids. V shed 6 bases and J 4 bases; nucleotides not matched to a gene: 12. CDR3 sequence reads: CASTEWGGSSTGELFF. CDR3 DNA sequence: TGCGCCAGCACTGAATGGGGGGGATCGAGCACCGGGGAGCTGTTTTTT. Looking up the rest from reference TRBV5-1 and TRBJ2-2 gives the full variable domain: KAGVTQTPRYLIKTRGQQVTLSCSPISGHRSVSWYQQTPGQGLQFLFEYFSETQRNKGNFPGRFSGRQFSNSRSEMNVSTLELGDSALYLCASTEWGGSSTGELFFGEGSRLTVL.

The CDR3, as DNA: TGTGCCATCAGAAGGGCTAGCGAGACAGATACGCAGTATTTT. This codes for CAIRRASETDTQYF. The chain recombines TRBV10-3 with TRBJ2-3; the D gene is possibly TRBD2 (6 bases). CDR3 length: 14 amino acids. The germline V gene has CDR1 ENHRY and CDR2 SYGVKD. The V gene lost 6 bases and the J gene lost 3 bases, with 13 bases spanning the gap.

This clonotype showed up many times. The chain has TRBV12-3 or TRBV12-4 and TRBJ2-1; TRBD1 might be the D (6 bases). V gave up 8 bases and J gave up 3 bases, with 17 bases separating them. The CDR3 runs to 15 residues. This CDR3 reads CASRTGSTYYNEQFF. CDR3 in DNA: TGTGCCAGCCGCACAGGGTCAACCTACTACAATGAGCAGTTCTTC.

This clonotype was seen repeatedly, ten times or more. The CDR3 loop is CASSEGSGGRLSYNEQFF. The CDR3 DNA reads as TGTGCCAGCAGTGAAGGTAGTGGCGGGAGGTTATCCTACAATGAGCAGTTCTTC. This rearrangement joins TRBV2 to TRBJ2-1, with 8 bases lining up with TRBD2. The CDR3 has 18 residues. V trimming: 1 base; J trimming: 1 base; junction bases outside the gene matches: 9. Germline CDR1 reads SNHLY; CDR2 reads FYNNEI.

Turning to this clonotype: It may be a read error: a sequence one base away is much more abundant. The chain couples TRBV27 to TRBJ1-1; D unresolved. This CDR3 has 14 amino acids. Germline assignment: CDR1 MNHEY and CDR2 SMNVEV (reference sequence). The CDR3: CASRPRLVNTESFF. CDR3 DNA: TGTGCCAGCAGACCCCGTTTGGTGAACACTGAATCTTTCTTT.

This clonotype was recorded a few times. Here the CDR3 reads CSKLDSYNEQFF. As DNA, the CDR3 is TGCAGTAAACTTGATTCCTACAATGAGCAGTTCTTC. J is TRBJ2-1 and V is TRBV20-1; D call uncertain. The V and J ends lost 8 bases and 1 base respectively, with 9 bases between them. The CDR3 is 12 residues long. Germline V gives CDR1 DFQATT, CDR2 SNEGSKA (reference sequence).